The clone carrying this TCR beta chain was observed many times. The data stem from a study of T cell repertoires in cytomegalovirus infection. V was trimmed by 8 bases and J by 7 bases, leaving 15 bases between them. CDR3 length: 12 residues. Germline CDR1 is SQVTM and CDR2 is ANQGSEA. TCRdb called the reads again in MiXCR, with one record for every CDR3 protein. The sample includes 200,000 to 250,000 distinct CDR3 sequences, roughly 22% seen only once; the top ten take around a sixth. Sequencing was carried out using CD8+ T cells from PBMCs. The clonotype originates from a human donor in good health (CMV status not recorded). Some clones in this sample may be carry-over from other donors' samples. The V and J genes are TRBV29-1 and TRBJ2-1, with unresolved D. The CDR3 region has the DNA TGCAGCCAGAGAGGTCTCGGAAATGAGCAGTTCTTC. Translating gives CSQRGLGNEQFF.